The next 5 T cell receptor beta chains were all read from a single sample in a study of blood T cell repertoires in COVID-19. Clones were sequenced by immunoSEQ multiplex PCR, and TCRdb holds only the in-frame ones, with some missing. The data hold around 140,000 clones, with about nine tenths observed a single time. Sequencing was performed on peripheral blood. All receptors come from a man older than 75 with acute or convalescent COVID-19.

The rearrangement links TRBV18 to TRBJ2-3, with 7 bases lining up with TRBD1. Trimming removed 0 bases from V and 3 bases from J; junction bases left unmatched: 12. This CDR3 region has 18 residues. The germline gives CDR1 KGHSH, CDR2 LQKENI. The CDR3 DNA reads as TGTGCCAGCTCACCACCTTTAGGCGGCCCAGGGGGAACAGATACGCAGTATTTT. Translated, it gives CASSPPLGGPGGTDTQYF.

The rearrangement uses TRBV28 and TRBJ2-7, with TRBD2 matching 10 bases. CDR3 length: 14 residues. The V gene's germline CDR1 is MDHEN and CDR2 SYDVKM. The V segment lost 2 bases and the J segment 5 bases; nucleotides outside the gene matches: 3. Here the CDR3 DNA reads TGTGCCAGCAGTTTAACCGGGACTAGCGACGAGCAGTACTTC. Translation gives CASSLTGTSDEQYF.

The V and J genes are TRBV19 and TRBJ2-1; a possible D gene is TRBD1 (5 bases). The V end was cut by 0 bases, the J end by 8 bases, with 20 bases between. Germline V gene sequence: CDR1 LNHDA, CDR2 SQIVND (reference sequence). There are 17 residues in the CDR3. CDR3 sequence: CASSIDLSGVGLDEQFF. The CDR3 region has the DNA TGTGCCAGTAGTATAGATCTATCCGGAGTGGGGCTCGATGAGCAGTTCTTC.

The CDR3 reads CASSFAGGNQEKLFF. In DNA, the CDR3 is TGCGCCAGCAGCTTTGCAGGGGGCAATCAGGAAAAACTGTTTTTT. The rearrangement joins TRBV5-1 to TRBJ1-4, with 8 bases lining up with TRBD1. This CDR3 is built from 15 residues. The V and J ends lost 2 bases and 8 bases, in that order; junction bases with no gene match: 8. Germline values: CDR1 SGHRS, CDR2 YFSETQ.

The CDR3 bases are TGTGCCAGCAGTTTATTCCGGGGTAGAAGGGAAGCTTTCTTT. It specifies CASSLFRGRREAFF. The chain recombines TRBV27 with TRBJ1-1; no definite D call. The CDR3 has 14 amino acids. Trimming removed 1 base at V and 8 bases at J, with 14 bases between. The germline gives CDR1 MNHEY, CDR2 SMNVEV (reference sequence).